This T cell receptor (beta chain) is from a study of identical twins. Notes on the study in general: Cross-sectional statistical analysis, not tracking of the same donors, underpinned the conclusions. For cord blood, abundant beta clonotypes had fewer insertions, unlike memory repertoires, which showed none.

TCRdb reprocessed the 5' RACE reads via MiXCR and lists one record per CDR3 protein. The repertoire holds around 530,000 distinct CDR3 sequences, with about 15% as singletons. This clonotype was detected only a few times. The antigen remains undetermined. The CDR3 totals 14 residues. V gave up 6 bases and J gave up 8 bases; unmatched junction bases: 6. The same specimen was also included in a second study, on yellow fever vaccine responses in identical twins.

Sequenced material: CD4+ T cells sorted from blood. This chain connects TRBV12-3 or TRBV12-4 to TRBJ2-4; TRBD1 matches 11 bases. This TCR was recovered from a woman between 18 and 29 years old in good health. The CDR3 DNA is TGTGCCAGCAGCCCGGGACAGGGGGTTGACATTCAGTACTTC. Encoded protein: CASSPGQGVDIQYF.